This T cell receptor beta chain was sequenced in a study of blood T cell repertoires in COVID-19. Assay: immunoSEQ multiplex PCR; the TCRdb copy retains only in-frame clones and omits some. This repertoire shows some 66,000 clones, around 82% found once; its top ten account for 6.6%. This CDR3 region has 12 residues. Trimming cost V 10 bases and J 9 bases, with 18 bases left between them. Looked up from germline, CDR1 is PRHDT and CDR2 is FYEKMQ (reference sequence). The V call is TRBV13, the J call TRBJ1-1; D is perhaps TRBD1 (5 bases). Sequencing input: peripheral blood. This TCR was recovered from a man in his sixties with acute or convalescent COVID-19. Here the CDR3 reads CATSYRQGQAFF. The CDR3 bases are TGTGCCACCTCCTACCGGCAGGGCCAAGCTTTCTTT.